These 15 T cell receptor beta chains came from one sample sequenced in a study of T cell responses to AZD1222 COVID-19 vaccine. Using immunoSEQ multiplex PCR, the repertoire was profiled, and TCRdb retains in-frame clones only, with some absent. The sample comprises fewer than 200,000 clones, more than 90% of which are singletons, and 2% to 3% rests with the top ten. Source: peripheral blood, taken on day 0 of AZD1222 vaccination. These receptors all stem from an adult in good health.

The chain uses TRBV4-2 and TRBJ2-5, with TRBD1 matching over 7 bases. The CDR3 totals 15 residues. V trimming: 1 base; J trimming: 0 bases; junction bases outside the gene matches: 2. Germline V gene data show CDR1 as LGHNA and CDR2 as YNFKEQ. CDR3 coding DNA: TGTGCCAGCAGCCAAGCGACAGGGTACCAAGAGACCCAGTACTTC. This translates into CASSQATGYQETQYF.

In DNA form, the CDR3 reads TGCAGCGGGATTAGCGGGAGATCCTACGAGCAGTACTTC. Protein: CSGISGRSYEQYF. This sequence joins TRBV29-1 and TRBJ2-7; TRBD2 agrees at 9 bases. CDR3 length equals 13 residues. Germline V gene data show CDR1 as SQVTM and CDR2 as ANQGSEA. Trimming took 7 bases from V and 1 from J; bases not matched to a gene: 5.

The chain uses TRBV12-5 and TRBJ1-2, with D tentatively TRBD1 (5 bases). The V end was cut by 3 bases, the J end by 4 bases, with 12 bases between. Germline CDR1 reads LGHNT; CDR2 reads FRNRAP. The CDR3 totals 14 residues. The CDR3 reads CASGLGGDGYGYTF. DNA for the CDR3: TGTGCTAGTGGTTTAGGAGGGGACGGCTATGGCTACACCTTC.

The rearrangement joins TRBV6-5 to TRBJ1-2, with 10 bases aligning to TRBD1. V lost 7 bases, J lost 7 bases, and 6 bases stayed unmatched. Germline-derived CDR1 and CDR2 are MNHEY and SVGAGI. The CDR3 has 13 amino acids. CDR3 region: CASTRQGAGGYTF. CDR3 nucleotides: TGTGCCAGCACCCGACAGGGGGCCGGTGGCTACACCTTC.

The chain is built from TRBV6-4 and TRBJ1-2; 9 bases align to TRBD1. The V and J ends lost 5 bases and 0 bases, in that order; junction bases with no gene match: 13. This CDR3 spans 18 amino acids. The germline CDR1 and CDR2 sequences are MRHNA and SNTAGT. CDR3 sequence reads: CASSPLGTGSPTNYGYTF. The DNA of the CDR3 is TGTGCCAGCAGTCCCCTCGGGACAGGGAGTCCCACTAACTATGGCTACACCTTC.

This sequence joins TRBV5-6 and TRBJ2-2; D not certain. CDR3 length: 14 amino acids. The V end was cut by 2 bases, the J end by 7 bases, with 12 bases between. Germline loops: CDR1 SGHDT, CDR2 YYEEEE. CDR3 nucleotide sequence: TGTGCCAGCAGCTTACCCCTATTAAGCGGGGAGCTGTTTTTT. This sequence encodes CASSLPLLSGELFF.

The chain uses TRBV5-1 and TRBJ2-1; D ambiguous. CDR3 length equals 12 residues. Germline loops: CDR1 SGHRS, CDR2 YFSETQ. V shed 0 bases and J shed 9 bases, with 7 bases lying between them. The CDR3 DNA reads as TGCGCCAGCAGCTTGGATTACGTTGAGCAGTTCTTC. Amino acid sequence: CASSLDYVEQFF.

The V gene is TRBV6-2 or TRBV6-3, the J gene TRBJ1-5, with 7 bases lining up with TRBD1. Trimming cost V 2 bases and J 0 bases; bases outside gene matches: 10. The CDR3 contains 18 residues. From germline, CDR1 is MNHEY and CDR2 SVGEGT. CDR3 in amino acids: CASSYTSGGAYSNQPQHF. Written as DNA, the CDR3 is TGTGCCAGCAGTTACACGTCAGGGGGGGCCTATAGCAATCAGCCCCAGCATTTT.

J is TRBJ1-4 and V is TRBV29-1; tentatively, D is TRBD1 (6 bases). Germline loops: CDR1 SQVTM, CDR2 ANQGSEA. The ends were cut back, 7 bases at V and 4 bases at J, with 13 bases in the middle. There are 13 residues in the CDR3. Here the CDR3 DNA reads TGCAGCGGGAGGCGGACAGTTAATGAAAAACTGTTTTTT. The encoded protein is CSGRRTVNEKLFF.

The chain links TRBV5-1 to TRBJ2-1; no firm D call. The V end was cut by 0 bases, the J end by 3 bases, with 10 bases between. Germline CDR1 SGHRS, CDR2 YFSETQ. This CDR3 is built from 15 residues. The CDR3 DNA sequence: TGCGCCAGCAGCTTGGAGGGCTCCGGCTACAATGAGCAGTTCTTC. This translates into CASSLEGSGYNEQFF.

The chain recombines TRBV5-5 with TRBJ2-1; D remains unclear. V was pared by 3 bases and J by 0 bases, with 10 bases between. Per germline, CDR1 SGHKS and CDR2 YYEKEE (reference sequence). The CDR3 is made up of 15 amino acids. The CDR3, as DNA: TGTGCCAGCAGCTCGGACGGTAACTCCTACAATGAGCAGTTCTTC. It encodes CASSSDGNSYNEQFF.

The chain uses TRBV7-9 and TRBJ2-5; D might be TRBD1 (6 bases). Per germline, CDR1 SEHNR and CDR2 FQNEAQ (reference sequence). The CDR3 runs to 15 residues. Trimming removed 0 bases at V and 1 base at J, with 9 bases between. Here the CDR3 reads CASSLAPQGQETQYF. The CDR3 DNA follows: TGTGCCAGCAGCTTAGCCCCACAGGGCCAAGAGACCCAGTACTTC.

This clone occurred once. The chain couples TRBV9 to TRBJ2-1; D is unresolved. The CDR3 covers 13 residues. V lost 6 bases and J lost 0, with 7 bases in between. In germline, CDR1 is SGDLS, CDR2 YYNGEE. The CDR3 sequence is CASTSGSYNEQFF. In DNA form, the CDR3 reads TGTGCCAGCACCTCGGGCTCCTACAATGAGCAGTTCTTC. Variable domain in full (rest from reference TRBV9 and TRBJ2-1): DSGVTQTPKHLITATGQRVTLRCSPRSGDLSVYWYQQSLDQGLQFLIQYYNGEERAKGNILERFSAQQFPDLHSELNLSSLELGDSALYFCASTSGSYNEQFFGPGTRLTVL.

The chain uses TRBV5-1 and TRBJ1-1; D uncertain. V gave up 0 bases and J gave up 1 base, with 10 bases separating them. The CDR3 contains 15 residues. Germline CDR1 and CDR2: SGHRS and YFSETQ. The DNA for the CDR3 is TGCGCCAGCAGCTTGGCCCCCGGGTCGAACACTGAAGCTTTCTTT. This sequence encodes CASSLAPGSNTEAFF. Combining the CDR3 with reference TRBV5-1 and TRBJ1-1 gives the whole variable domain KAGVTQTPRYLIKTRGQQVTLSCSPISGHRSVSWYQQTPGQGLQFLFEYFSETQRNKGNFPGRFSGRQFSNSRSEMNVSTLELGDSALYLCASSLAPGSNTEAFFGQGTRLTVV.

V and J are TRBV6-1 and TRBJ1-2, with D maybe TRBD1 (5 bases). Trimming cost V 2 bases and J 4 bases, with 11 bases left between them. There are 14 residues in the CDR3. Germline values: CDR1 MNHNS, CDR2 SASEGT. CDR3 loop: CASSEYGTAYGYTF. The CDR3 coding sequence is TGTGCCAGCAGTGAATACGGGACCGCCTATGGCTACACCTTC.